The 12 T cell receptor beta chains in this list originate from one sample, sequenced in a study of identical twins. Via MiXCR, TCRdb re-called the 5' RACE reads, giving one row per CDR3 protein. The data contain hundreds of thousands of distinct CDR3 sequences, 20% to 25% of them seen just once; the ten biggest clones take up about 4.3%. The same specimen was also included in a second study, on T cells expressing NK-cell markers.

Sample: PBMCs. Source of these receptors: a woman between 18 and 29 years old in good health.

This clonotype was seen at least ten times. The chain couples TRBV5-1 to TRBJ1-6; unclear D gene. Germline V gives CDR1 SGHRS, CDR2 YFSETQ. This CDR3 comprises 15 residues. Trimming stripped 4 bases from V and 5 bases from J, with 13 bases between. CDR3 sequence (DNA): TGCGCCAGCAGCGACGGAGACCCCAATAATTCACCCCTCCACTTT. Protein product: CASSDGDPNNSPLHF.

CDR3 coding DNA: TGTGCCAGCAGCGACACCGGGACTGGCTCCTACGAGCAGTACTTC. Amino acid sequence: CASSDTGTGSYEQYF. The chain joins TRBV12-3 or TRBV12-4 to TRBJ2-7, with D possibly matching TRBD2 (6 bases). The V and J ends lost 6 bases and 0 bases respectively, with 15 bases between them. The CDR3 spans 15 residues.

The genes are TRBV3-1 and TRBJ2-3, with a tentative D call TRBD1 (6 bases). V lost 5 bases, J lost 4 bases, and 10 bases lay in between. Germline CDR1 is LGHDT and CDR2 is YNNKEL (reference sequence). The length of the CDR3 is 13 residues. The CDR3 nucleotides read TGTGCCAGCAGCTACAGGGAATCAGATACGCAGTATTTT. Translation: CASSYRESDTQYF.

This clonotype was counted at least ten times. The CDR3 sequence is CAWSSGSDTQYF. CDR3 sequence (DNA): TGTGCCTGGAGTTCTGGATCAGATACGCAGTATTTT. The chain joins TRBV30 to TRBJ2-3; D is uncertain. The germline CDR1 and CDR2 sequences are GTSNPN and SVGIG (reference sequence). This CDR3 is built from 12 residues. With 2 bases removed from V and 4 bases from J, the gap between germline ends came to 7 bases.

This clonotype was recorded many times. CDR3 sequence reads: CASSTRTAYEQYF. As DNA, the CDR3 is TGTGCCAGCAGCACGAGGACAGCCTACGAGCAGTACTTC. This chain uses TRBV7-9 with TRBJ2-7, with D maybe TRBD1 (6 bases). CDR1 and CDR2 (germline): SEHNR, FQNEAQ (reference sequence). This CDR3 region has 13 residues. V lost 5 bases to trimming and J lost 2 bases, with 10 bases between them. The whole variable domain, remainder taken from reference TRBV7-9 and TRBJ2-7, is DTGVSQNPRHKITKRGQNVTFRCDPISEHNRLYWYRQTLGQGPEFLTYFQNEAQLEKSRLLSDRFSAERPKGSFSTLEIQRTEQGDSAMYLCASSTRTAYEQYFGPGTRLTVT.

The CDR3 protein is CASSRDGQETQYF. CDR3 bases: TGTGCCAGCAGCCGCGACGGTCAAGAGACCCAGTACTTC. The chain has TRBV12-3 or TRBV12-4 and TRBJ2-5; D is unclear. The V end was cut by 6 bases, the J end by 2 bases, with 10 bases between. This CDR3 contains 13 residues.

V usage is TRBV15 and J usage is TRBJ2-2; 7 bases fit TRBD1. With V trimmed by 2 bases and J by 5 bases, 11 bases remained unmatched. This CDR3 contains 17 residues. Germline CDR1 and CDR2: LNHNV and YYDKDF (reference sequence). CDR3 sequence (DNA): TGTGCCACCAGCAGATTTTCCAGTCGACAGGGAACCGGGGAGCTGTTTTTT. Translation gives CATSRFSSRQGTGELFF.

Only a few counts were recorded for this clonotype. The rearrangement joins TRBV5-1 to TRBJ2-5; D ambiguous. CDR1 is SGHRS and CDR2 is YFSETQ in the germline V gene. V was trimmed by 0 bases and J by 4 bases, leaving 16 bases between them. This CDR3 spans 16 amino acids. Here the CDR3 reads CASSLERRKNLETQYF. The CDR3 region has the DNA TGCGCCAGCAGCTTGGAACGGAGAAAAAACCTAGAGACCCAGTACTTC.

The rearrangement links TRBV5-1 to TRBJ2-7, with TRBD2 matching 11 bases. Trimming removed 7 bases from V and 5 bases from J; junction bases left unmatched: 14. CDR1 and CDR2 from the germline V gene are SGHRS and YFSETQ. The CDR3 spans 16 residues. The CDR3 DNA follows: TGCGCCAGCGGAACACGAATAACTAGCGGGAGTGACGAGCAGTACTTC. Amino acid sequence: CASGTRITSGSDEQYF.

This rearrangement joins TRBV5-3 to TRBJ2-2, with a possible D match to TRBD2 (5 bases). TRBV5-3 counts as an open reading frame of uncertain function. Trimming stripped 9 bases from V and 0 bases from J, with 18 bases between. The CDR3 contains 16 residues. The CDR3 sequence is CAIGPGVAPNTGELFF. The CDR3 coding sequence is TGTGCCATCGGCCCCGGGGTCGCGCCGAACACCGGGGAGCTGTTTTTT.

This clonotype was detected only a few times. The V and J genes are TRBV2 and TRBJ2-5, with D unclear. The CDR3 is made up of 13 amino acids. V was clipped by 6 bases and J by 1 base, with 9 bases between them. The germline V gene encodes CDR1 SNHLY and CDR2 FYNNEI. As DNA, the CDR3 is TGTGCCAGCAGACGAAACTTCCAAGAGACCCAGTACTTC. This gives the protein CASRRNFQETQYF. The full variable domain, completed using reference TRBV2 and TRBJ2-5, is EPEVTQTPSHQVTQMGQEVILRCVPISNHLYFYWYRQILGQKVEFLVSFYNNEISEKSEIFDDQFSVERPDGSNFTLKIRSTKLEDSAMYFCASRRNFQETQYFGPGTRLLVL.

The sample holds a few counts of this clonotype. The chain employs TRBV29-1 and TRBJ1-2; D may be TRBD1 (5 bases). The CDR3 runs 13 residues. The V end lost 4 bases, the J end lost 4 bases, and 13 bases lay between the germline ends. Germline V gene data show CDR1 as SQVTM and CDR2 as ANQGSEA. The CDR3 coding sequence is TGCAGCGTTGTTTGGGGGAGAGGCTATGGCTACACCTTC. Translated, it gives CSVVWGRGYGYTF.